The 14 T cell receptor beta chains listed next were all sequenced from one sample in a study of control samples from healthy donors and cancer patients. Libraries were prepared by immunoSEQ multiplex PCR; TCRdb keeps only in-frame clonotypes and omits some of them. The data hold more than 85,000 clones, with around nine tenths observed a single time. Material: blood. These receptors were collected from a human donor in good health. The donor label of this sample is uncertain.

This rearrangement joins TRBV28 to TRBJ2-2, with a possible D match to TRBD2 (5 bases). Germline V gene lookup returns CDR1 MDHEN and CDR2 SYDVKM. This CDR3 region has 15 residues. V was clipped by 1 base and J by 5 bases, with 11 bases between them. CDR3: CASSLYGVVTGELFF. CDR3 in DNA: TGTGCCAGCAGTTTATACGGGGTAGTTACCGGGGAGCTGTTTTTT.

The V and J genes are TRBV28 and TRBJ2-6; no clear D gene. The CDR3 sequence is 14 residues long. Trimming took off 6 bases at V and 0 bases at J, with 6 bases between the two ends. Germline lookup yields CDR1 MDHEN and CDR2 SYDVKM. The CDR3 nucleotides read TGTGCCAGCAGCCCCAGCTCTGGGGCCAACGTCCTGACTTTC. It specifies CASSPSSGANVLTF.

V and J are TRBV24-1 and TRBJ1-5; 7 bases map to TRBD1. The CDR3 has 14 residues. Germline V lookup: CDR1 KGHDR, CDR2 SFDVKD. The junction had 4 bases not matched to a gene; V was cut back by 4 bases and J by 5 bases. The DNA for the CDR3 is TGTGCCACCAGTGAGACAGGGAGGGATCAGCCCCAGCATTTT. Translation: CATSETGRDQPQHF.

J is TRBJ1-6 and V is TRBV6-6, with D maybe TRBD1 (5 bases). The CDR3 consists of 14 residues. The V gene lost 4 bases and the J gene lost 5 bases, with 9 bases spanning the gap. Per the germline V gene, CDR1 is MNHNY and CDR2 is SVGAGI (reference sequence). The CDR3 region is CASSSFRDNSPLHF. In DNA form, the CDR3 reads TGTGCCAGCAGTTCCTTCAGGGATAATTCACCCCTCCACTTT.

CDR3 amino acids: CASRQRQGPESPLHF. The CDR3 DNA follows: TGTGCCAGCAGACAAAGACAGGGCCCGGAGTCACCCCTCCACTTT. This chain joins TRBV7-8 and TRBJ1-6; 7 nucleotides line up with TRBD1. The CDR3 loop spans 15 amino acids. Germline V gene sequence: CDR1 SGHVS, CDR2 FQNEAQ. The V and J ends lost 6 bases and 10 bases, in that order; junction bases with no gene match: 12. Looking up the rest from reference TRBV7-8 and TRBJ1-6 gives the full variable domain: GAGVSQSPRYKVAKRGQDVALRCDPISGHVSLFWYQQALGQGPEFLTYFQNEAQLDKSGLPSDRFFAERPEGSVSTLKIQRTQQEDSAVYLCASRQRQGPESPLHFGNGTRLTVT.

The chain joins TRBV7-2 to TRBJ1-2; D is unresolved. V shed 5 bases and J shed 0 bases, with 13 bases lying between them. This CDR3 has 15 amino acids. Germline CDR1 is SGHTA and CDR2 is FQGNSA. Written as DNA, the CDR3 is TGTGCCAGCAGCCGCCGAGAGATAACTAACTATGGCTACACCTTC. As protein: CASSRREITNYGYTF.

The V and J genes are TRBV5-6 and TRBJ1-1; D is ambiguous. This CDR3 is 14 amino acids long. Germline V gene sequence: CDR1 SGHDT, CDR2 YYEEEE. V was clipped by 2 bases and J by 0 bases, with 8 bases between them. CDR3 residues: CASSFPQMNTEAFF. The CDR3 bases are TGTGCCAGCAGCTTTCCACAGATGAACACTGAAGCTTTCTTT.

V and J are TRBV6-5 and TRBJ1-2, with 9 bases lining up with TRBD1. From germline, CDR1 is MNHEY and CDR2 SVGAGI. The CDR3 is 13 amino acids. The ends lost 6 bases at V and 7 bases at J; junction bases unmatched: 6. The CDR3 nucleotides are TGTGCCAGCAGGGGGGACAGGGTGCTTGGCTACACCTTC. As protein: CASRGDRVLGYTF.

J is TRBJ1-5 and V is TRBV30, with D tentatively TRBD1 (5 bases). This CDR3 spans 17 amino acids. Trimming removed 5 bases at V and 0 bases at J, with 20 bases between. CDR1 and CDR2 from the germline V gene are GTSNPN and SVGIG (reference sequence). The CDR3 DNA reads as TGTGCCTGGGGGTCCGGGACGGAAGTCTATAGCAATCAGCCCCAGCATTTT. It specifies CAWGSGTEVYSNQPQHF.

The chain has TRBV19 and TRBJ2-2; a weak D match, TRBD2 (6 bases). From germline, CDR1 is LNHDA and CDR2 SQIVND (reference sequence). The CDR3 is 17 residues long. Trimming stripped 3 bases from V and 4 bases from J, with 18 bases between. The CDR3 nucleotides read TGTGCCAGTAGTATGGCCGGGGCGGGGCTTCTCACCGGGGAGCTGTTTTTT. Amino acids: CASSMAGAGLLTGELFF.

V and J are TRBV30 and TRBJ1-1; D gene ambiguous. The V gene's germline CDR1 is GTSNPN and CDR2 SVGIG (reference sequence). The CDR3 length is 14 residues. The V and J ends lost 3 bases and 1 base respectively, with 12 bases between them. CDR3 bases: TGTGCCTGGAGCCCCCTCGTGGGGAACACTGAAGCTTTCTTT. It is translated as CAWSPLVGNTEAFF.

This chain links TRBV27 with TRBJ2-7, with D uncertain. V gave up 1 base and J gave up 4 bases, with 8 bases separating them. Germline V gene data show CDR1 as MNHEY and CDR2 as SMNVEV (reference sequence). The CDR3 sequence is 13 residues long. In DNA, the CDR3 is TGTGCCAGCAGTTTATTTGGGGATTACGAGCAGTACTTC. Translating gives CASSLFGDYEQYF.

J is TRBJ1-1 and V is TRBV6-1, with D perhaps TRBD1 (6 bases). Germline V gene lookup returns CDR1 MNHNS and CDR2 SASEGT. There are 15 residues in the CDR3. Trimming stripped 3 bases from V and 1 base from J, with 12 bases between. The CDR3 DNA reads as TGTGCCAGCAGTGATCATCCAGGGGCGAACACTGAAGCTTTCTTT. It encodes CASSDHPGANTEAFF.

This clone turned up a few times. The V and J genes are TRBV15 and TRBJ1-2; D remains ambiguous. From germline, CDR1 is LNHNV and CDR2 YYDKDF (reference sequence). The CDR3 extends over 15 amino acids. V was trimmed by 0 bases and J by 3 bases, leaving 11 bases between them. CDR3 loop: CATSRDPGGHYGYTF. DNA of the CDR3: TGTGCCACCAGCAGAGATCCGGGCGGCCACTATGGCTACACCTTC. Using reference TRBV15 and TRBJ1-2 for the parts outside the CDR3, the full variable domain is DAMVIQNPRYQVTQFGKPVTLSCSQTLNHNVMYWYQQKSSQAPKLLFHYYDKDFNNEADTPDNFQSRRPNTSFCFLDIRSPGLGDTAMYLCATSRDPGGHYGYTFGSGTRLTVV.